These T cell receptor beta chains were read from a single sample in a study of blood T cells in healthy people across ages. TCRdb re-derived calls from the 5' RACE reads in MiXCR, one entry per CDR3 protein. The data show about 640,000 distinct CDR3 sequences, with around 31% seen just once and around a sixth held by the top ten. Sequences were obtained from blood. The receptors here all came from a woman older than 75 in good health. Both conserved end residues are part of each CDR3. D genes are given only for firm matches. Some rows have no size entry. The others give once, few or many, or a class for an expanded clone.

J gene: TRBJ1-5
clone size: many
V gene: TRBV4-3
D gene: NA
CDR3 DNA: TGCGCCAGCAGCCAAGATCCGGCGTTTGGGGATCAGCCCCAGCATTTT
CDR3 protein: CASSQDPAFGDQPQHF

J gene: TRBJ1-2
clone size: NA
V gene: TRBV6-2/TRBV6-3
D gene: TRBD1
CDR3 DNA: TGTGCCGGCAGCGACAGGGGGCAAAACTATGGCTACACCTTC
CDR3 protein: CAGSDRGQNYGYTF

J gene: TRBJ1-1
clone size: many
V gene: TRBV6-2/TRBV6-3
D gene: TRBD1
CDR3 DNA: TGTGCCAGCAGCGGACAGGGGGGATGGGGCACTGAAGCTTTCTTT
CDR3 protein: CASSGQGGWGTEAFF

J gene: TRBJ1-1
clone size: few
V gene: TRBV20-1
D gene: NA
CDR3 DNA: TGCAGTGCTAGAGAACCAGGTAGGGGCACTGAAGCTTTCTTT
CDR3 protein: CSAREPGRGTEAFF

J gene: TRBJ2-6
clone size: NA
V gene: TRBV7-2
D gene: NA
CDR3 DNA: TGTGCCAGCAGCTTAGCGGGCCCTCTCTCTGGGGCCAACGTCCTGACTTTC
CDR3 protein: CASSLAGPLSGANVLTF

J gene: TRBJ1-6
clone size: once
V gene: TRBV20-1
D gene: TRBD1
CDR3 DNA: TGCAGTGCTAGAGCGACAGGGGTAGGGAATTCACCCCTCCACTTT
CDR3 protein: CSARATGVGNSPLHF

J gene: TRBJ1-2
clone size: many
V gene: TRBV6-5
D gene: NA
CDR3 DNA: TGTGCCAGCGGGGCTCGGGCCTCAGCAGAGGGCTACACCTTC
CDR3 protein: CASGARASAEGYTF

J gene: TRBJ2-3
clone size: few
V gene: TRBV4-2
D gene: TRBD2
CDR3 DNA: TGTGCCAGCAGCCAAGAAAATGCGGGGGGGAACACAGATACGCAGTATTTT
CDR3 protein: CASSQENAGGNTDTQYF

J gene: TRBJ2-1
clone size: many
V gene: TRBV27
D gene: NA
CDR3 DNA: TGTGCCAGCAGGGGTTTTGGGGGTTACAATGAGCAGTTCTTC
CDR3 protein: CASRGFGGYNEQFF

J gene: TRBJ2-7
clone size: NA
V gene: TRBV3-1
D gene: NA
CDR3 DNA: TGTGCCAGCAGCCAAGGGAAAGGCTACGAGCAGTACTTC
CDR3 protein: CASSQGKGYEQYF

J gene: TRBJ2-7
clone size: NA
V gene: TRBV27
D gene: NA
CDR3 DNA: TGTGCCAGCAGTTTATCGGGAGCTGGCAGGTTGTACGAGCAGTACTTC
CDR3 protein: CASSLSGAGRLYEQYF

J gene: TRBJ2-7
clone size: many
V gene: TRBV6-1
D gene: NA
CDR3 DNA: TGTGCCAGCAGTAGGGGCAGGGAGTACGAGCAGTACTTC
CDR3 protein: CASSRGREYEQYF

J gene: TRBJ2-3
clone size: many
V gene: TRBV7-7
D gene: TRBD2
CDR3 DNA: TGTGCCAGCAGCTTACTAGCGGCGACCACAGATACGCAGTATTTT
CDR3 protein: CASSLLAATTDTQYF

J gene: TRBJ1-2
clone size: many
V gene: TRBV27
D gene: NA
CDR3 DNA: TGTGCCAGCAGTTTAGACGGATTGTGGTATGGCTACACCTTC
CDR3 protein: CASSLDGLWYGYTF

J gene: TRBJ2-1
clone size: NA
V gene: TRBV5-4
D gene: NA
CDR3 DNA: TGTGCCAGCAGGGCCAGCTTGGGAGACGAGGAGCAGTTCTTC
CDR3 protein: CASRASLGDEEQFF

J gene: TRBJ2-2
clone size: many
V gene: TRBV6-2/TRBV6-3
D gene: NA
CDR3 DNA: TGTGCCAGCAAGAGGAACACCGGGGAGCTGTTTTTT
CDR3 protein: CASKRNTGELFF

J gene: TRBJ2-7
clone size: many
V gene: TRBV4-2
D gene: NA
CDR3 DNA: TGTGCCAGCAGCGGCAGGGCAAAGCAGTACTTC
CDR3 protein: CASSGRAKQYF

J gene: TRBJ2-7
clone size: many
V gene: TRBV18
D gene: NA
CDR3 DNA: TGTGCCAGCTCAGTGGACATTCGGGAGCAGTACTTC
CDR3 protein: CASSVDIREQYF

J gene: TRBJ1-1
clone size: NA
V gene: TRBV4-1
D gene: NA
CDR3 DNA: TGCGCCAGCAGCCAAGCCCGGAACTTTTACACTGAAGCTTTCTTT
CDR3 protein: CASSQARNFYTEAFF

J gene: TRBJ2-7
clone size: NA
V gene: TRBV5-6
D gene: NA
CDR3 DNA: TGTGCCAGCAGCTTACGGGACGGTCTCTACGAGCAGTACTTC
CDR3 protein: CASSLRDGLYEQYF

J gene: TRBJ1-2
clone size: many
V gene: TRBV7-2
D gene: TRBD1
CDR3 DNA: TGTGCCAGCAGCTTCTCCGGGACAGGGCCCCGGATAGCTAACTATGGCTACACCTTC
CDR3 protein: CASSFSGTGPRIANYGYTF

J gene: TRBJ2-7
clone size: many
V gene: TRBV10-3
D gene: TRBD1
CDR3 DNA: TGTGCCATCAGTGGGGACAGCCCTAGCTCCTACGAGCAGTACTTC
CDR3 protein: CAISGDSPSSYEQYF

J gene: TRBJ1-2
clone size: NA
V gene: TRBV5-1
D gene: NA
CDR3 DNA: TGCGCCAGCAGCTTACATCATACCCGAACTGGATATGGCTACACCTTC
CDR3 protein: CASSLHHTRTGYGYTF

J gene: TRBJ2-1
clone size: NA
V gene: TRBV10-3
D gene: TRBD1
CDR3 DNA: TGTGCCATCAGGGACAGGGGGAGGGGTGAGCAGTTCTTC
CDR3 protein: CAIRDRGRGEQFF

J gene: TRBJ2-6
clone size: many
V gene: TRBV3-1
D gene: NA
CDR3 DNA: TGTGCCAGCAGCCAAGGAGGCTCTGGGGCCAACGTCCTGACTTTC
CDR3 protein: CASSQGGSGANVLTF

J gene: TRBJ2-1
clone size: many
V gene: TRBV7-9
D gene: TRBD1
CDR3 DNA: TGTGCCAGCAGCTCCGACGGGACAGGGGGCCTTGATGAGCAGTTCTTC
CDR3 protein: CASSSDGTGGLDEQFF

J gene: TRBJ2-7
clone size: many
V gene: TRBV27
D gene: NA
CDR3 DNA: TGTGCCAGCAGTTCGGGACTGACCGGGACACAGTACGAGCAGTACTTC
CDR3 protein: CASSSGLTGTQYEQYF

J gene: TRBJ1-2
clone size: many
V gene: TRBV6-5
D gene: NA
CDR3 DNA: TGTGCCAGCAGAGAAGTGCGGGGGTCCTATGGCTACACCTTC
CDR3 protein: CASREVRGSYGYTF

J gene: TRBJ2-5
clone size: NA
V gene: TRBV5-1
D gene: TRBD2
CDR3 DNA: TGCGCCAGCAGCCAAGAAGGCTCTAGCGGGGGAACCCAGTACTTC
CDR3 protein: CASSQEGSSGGTQYF